These 20 T cell receptor beta chains share one sample of origin, sequenced in a study of T cell responses to AZD1222 COVID-19 vaccine. Profiling relied on immunoSEQ multiplex PCR, and the TCRdb table lists in-frame clones only, not all of them. The sample holds roughly 260,000 clones; approximately 95% are singletons and the top ten take roughly 0.5%. Sequences were derived from peripheral blood, sampled on day 0 of AZD1222 vaccination. The receptors stem from an adult in good health.

V is TRBV4-3 and J is TRBJ2-1; 11 nucleotides align to TRBD1. V trimming: 2 bases; J trimming: 5 bases; junction bases outside the gene matches: 14. This CDR3 is built from 19 residues. Germline V gene data show CDR1 as LGHNA and CDR2 as YSLEER. CDR3 nucleotides: TGCGCCAGCAGCCAATTTCCGGGGATGGGGACAGGGGGAAACAATGAGCAGTTCTTC. Protein: CASSQFPGMGTGGNNEQFF.

The V call is TRBV24-1, the J call TRBJ2-1, with 11 nucleotides matching TRBD2. Germline trimming cut 4 bases from V and 2 bases from J; bases unmatched to any gene: 9. CDR3 length equals 18 residues. Germline CDR1 and CDR2: KGHDR and SFDVKD. This CDR3 reads CATSEATSGSFPYNEQFF. The CDR3, as DNA: TGTGCCACCAGTGAAGCAACTAGCGGGAGTTTCCCCTACAATGAGCAGTTCTTC.

The chain employs TRBV2 and TRBJ1-2, with 8 nucleotides matching TRBD1. The CDR3 contains 13 residues. Looked up from germline, CDR1 is SNHLY and CDR2 is FYNNEI. The J segment lost 8 bases and the V segment lost 6 bases, leaving 8 bases of the junction unmatched. DNA for the CDR3: TGTGCCAGCAGCGCCTCGACAGGGGTCGGCTACACCTTC. Amino acid sequence: CASSASTGVGYTF.

The chain recombines TRBV6-1 with TRBJ1-3, with D unresolved. V was trimmed by 2 bases and J by 0 bases, leaving 8 bases between them. The CDR3 length is 15 residues. Germline assignment: CDR1 MNHNS and CDR2 SASEGT. The CDR3 is CASSEQRNSGNTIYF. The CDR3 DNA is TGTGCCAGCAGTGAACAAAGGAACTCTGGAAACACCATATATTTT.

V is TRBV9 and J is TRBJ2-1; 15 nucleotides agree with TRBD2. This CDR3 is built from 18 residues. V lost 0 bases, J lost 6 bases, and 7 bases stayed unmatched. Germline-derived CDR1 and CDR2 are SGDLS and YYNGEE. The CDR3 loop reads CASSVGTSGRARGNEQFF. The CDR3 DNA reads as TGTGCCAGCAGCGTAGGGACTAGCGGGAGGGCAAGGGGCAATGAGCAGTTCTTC.

This clone was seen a single time. The gene calls are TRBV3-1 (or the pseudogene TRBV3-2) and TRBJ1-1, with a possible D match to TRBD1 (6 bases). The ends were cut back, 0 bases at V and 12 bases at J, with 14 bases in the middle. Germline CDR1 reads LGHDT; CDR2 reads YNNKEL (reference sequence). The CDR3 length is 13 residues. CDR3 amino acids: CASSQEGGGGPFF. CDR3 coding DNA: TGTGCCAGCAGCCAAGAAGGGGGGGGTGGCCCTTTCTTT.

The chain uses TRBV28 and TRBJ2-7; TRBD1 agrees at 7 bases. The germline V gene encodes CDR1 MDHEN and CDR2 SYDVKM. V shed 3 bases, J shed 3 bases, and the junction held 2 bases outside the gene matches. The CDR3 is made up of 13 amino acids. The CDR3 here is CASSLRQGYEQYF. CDR3 DNA sequence: TGTGCCAGCAGTTTGAGACAGGGCTACGAGCAGTACTTC. Full variable domain (rest looked up from reference TRBV28 and TRBJ2-7): DVKVTQSSRYLVKRTGEKVFLECVQDMDHENMFWYRQDPGLGLRLIYFSYDVKMKEKGDIPEGYSVSREKKERFSLILESASTNQTSMYLCASSLRQGYEQYFGPGTRLTVT.

The V call is TRBV28, the J call TRBJ1-2; D is unresolved. This CDR3 is 13 amino acids long. V lost 6 bases and J lost 1, with 9 bases in between. Germline assignment: CDR1 MDHEN and CDR2 SYDVKM. Here the CDR3 DNA reads TGTGCCAGCAGCCCGACACATAACTATGGCTACACCTTC. Translated, it gives CASSPTHNYGYTF.

V and J are TRBV6-5 and TRBJ1-1, with a tentative D call TRBD1 (5 bases). The V end lost 8 bases, the J end lost 4 bases, and 17 bases lay between the germline ends. The CDR3 is made up of 14 amino acids. The germline V gene encodes CDR1 MNHEY and CDR2 SVGAGI. This CDR3 is CASQNHGRGTEAFF. The CDR3 coding sequence is TGTGCCAGCCAAAATCACGGTAGGGGCACTGAAGCTTTCTTT.

The chain joins TRBV7-2 to TRBJ1-2; 7 positions match TRBD1. V dropped 5 bases and J dropped 5; count of bases not matched to a gene: 11. CDR3 length: 15 amino acids. Germline CDR1 SGHTA, CDR2 FQGNSA. The CDR3 sequence: CASSLEGPGGYGYTF. As DNA, the CDR3 is TGTGCCAGCAGCCTAGAGGGCCCAGGGGGTTATGGCTACACCTTC.

This chain links TRBV30 with TRBJ1-3; D unclear. This CDR3 region has 12 residues. The germline CDR1 and CDR2 sequences are GTSNPN and SVGIG (reference sequence). The V end lost 3 bases, the J end lost 8 bases, and 11 bases lay between the germline ends. The CDR3 nucleotides are TGTGCCTGGAGGTTACTCGGGGACACCATATATTTT. Its translation is CAWRLLGDTIYF. Full variable domain (remainder filled in from reference TRBV30 and TRBJ1-3): SQTIHQWPATLVQPVGSPLSLECTVEGTSNPNLYWYRQAAGRGLQLLFYSVGIGQISSEVPQNLSASRPQDRQFILSSKKLLLSDSGFYLCAWRLLGDTIYFGEGSWLTVV.

The chain uses TRBV2 and TRBJ1-2, with TRBD1 matching 9 bases. The CDR3 contains 13 residues. Trimming took 4 bases from V and 7 from J; bases not matched to a gene: 4. The V gene's germline CDR1 is SNHLY and CDR2 FYNNEI. CDR3 nucleotides: TGTGCCAGCAGTGCGGGACAGGGACTTGGCTACACCTTC. Residues: CASSAGQGLGYTF.

In DNA, the CDR3 is TGCAGCGTTGGAGTCTCTGGGGCCAACGTCCTGACTTTC. Amino acid sequence: CSVGVSGANVLTF. The rearrangement joins TRBV29-1 to TRBJ2-6; D is unresolved. Germline V lookup: CDR1 SQVTM, CDR2 ANQGSEA. Trimming removed 4 bases from V and 0 bases from J, with 4 bases in between. The CDR3 has 13 residues. The full variable domain, in which reference TRBV29-1 and TRBJ2-6 provide the parts outside the CDR3, is SAVISQKPSRDICQRGTSLTIQCQVDSQVTMMFWYRQQPGQSLTLIATANQGSEATYESGFVIDKFPISRPNLTFSTLTVSNMSPEDSSIYLCSVGVSGANVLTFGAGSRLTVL.

The rearrangement uses TRBV2 and TRBJ2-5; 9 nucleotides align to TRBD2. J gave up 7 bases and V 4 bases, and 10 bases lay outside the gene matches. The CDR3 sequence is 15 residues long. Germline lookup yields CDR1 SNHLY and CDR2 FYNNEI. The CDR3 bases are TGTGCCAGCAGTGTGTGGCGGGGGGGCGAAGGGACCCAGTACTTC. The encoded protein is CASSVWRGGEGTQYF.

The chain recombines TRBV9 with TRBJ2-2, with TRBD1 matching over 7 bases. Losses at the gene ends were 4 bases for V and 4 bases for J; bases not matched to a gene: 10. Germline loops: CDR1 SGDLS, CDR2 YYNGEE. The length of the CDR3 is 16 residues. The CDR3 reads CASSTPQGSGTGELFF. CDR3 DNA: TGTGCCAGCAGCACCCCACAGGGGTCAGGCACCGGGGAGCTGTTTTTT.

This clone appeared a single time. This chain connects TRBV4-1 to TRBJ1-5; 8 bases match TRBD1. Germline values: CDR1 MGHRA, CDR2 YSYEKL. This CDR3 has 17 amino acids. The V gene end was trimmed by 5 bases and the J gene end by 1 base; junction bases not matched to a gene: 10. CDR3 amino acids: CASSAGPRQGSNQPQHF. The CDR3, as DNA: TGCGCCAGCAGCGCAGGTCCCCGACAGGGGAGCAATCAGCCCCAGCATTTT.

The chain combines TRBV27 with TRBJ1-6; D possibly corresponds to TRBD1 (5 bases). The CDR3 is 16 amino acids. The V end was cut by 1 base, the J end by 10 bases, with 17 bases between. CDR1 is MNHEY, CDR2 SMNVEV, per germline (reference sequence). CDR3 sequence reads: CASSLYVGPIGSPLHF. CDR3 DNA: TGTGCCAGCAGTTTATATGTGGGGCCCATAGGGTCACCCCTCCACTTT.

This chain's CDR3 is CASTPGNSVYNEQFF. As DNA, the CDR3 is TGTGCCAGTACCCCCGGAAATAGCGTCTACAATGAGCAGTTCTTC. This chain joins TRBV19 and TRBJ2-1; perhaps TRBD2 as D (5 bases). The CDR3 runs 15 residues. With 7 bases removed from V and 3 bases from J, the gap between germline ends came to 16 bases. Germline loops: CDR1 LNHDA, CDR2 SQIVND (reference sequence).

This clone was observed a single time. The chain recombines TRBV18 with TRBJ1-2; 7 nucleotides match TRBD1. The J segment lost 7 bases and the V segment lost 2 bases, leaving 4 bases of the junction unmatched. The CDR3 consists of 13 residues. In germline, CDR1 is KGHSH, CDR2 LQKENI. The CDR3 DNA sequence: TGTGCCAGCTCACCAAGGGGGCTAACTGGCTACACCTTC. Its translation: CASSPRGLTGYTF.

The rearrangement uses TRBV30 and TRBJ2-1; D perhaps matches TRBD2 (5 bases). V was pared by 0 bases and J by 13 bases, with 10 bases between. The CDR3 length is 11 residues. Germline CDR1 reads GTSNPN; CDR2 reads SVGIG (reference sequence). DNA for the CDR3: TGTGCCTGGAGTGTAGGCGGGCCCCAGTTCTTC. It is translated as CAWSVGGPQFF.